This T cell receptor (beta chain) was recovered during a study of OX40 agonist ivuxolimab in advanced cancers. Study-wide context: The costimulatory receptor OX40 (CD134) was targeted by ivuxolimab, a fully human IgG2 agonistic monoclonal antibody. Intravenous ivuxolimab was administered to patients every 2 weeks at six dose levels: 0.01, 0.1, 0.3, 1.5, 3 and 10 mg/kg. Of the roughly 51 dose-escalation patients, hepatocellular carcinoma was present in about 20, melanoma in roughly 15, renal cell carcinoma in 9 and head and neck cancer in 9. A male proportion of about 79% and a mean age of roughly 58 years, ranging from 23 to 79, were recorded for the dose-escalation cohort. Prior anti-PD-1, anti-PD-L1 or anti-CTLA-4 therapy was permitted, and 40% of dose-escalation patients had received checkpoint inhibitors. Partial responses occurred in three dose-escalation patients: two with cutaneous melanoma and one with hepatocellular carcinoma. Peripheral TCRbeta sequencing aimed to test whether ivuxolimab altered TCR sequence diversity and caused clonal T-cell expansion. The paper reports the monotherapy dose-escalation portion (N of about 51 patients) of the phase I ivuxolimab trial.

To sequence the TCRbeta CDR3 region, genomic DNA was isolated from the sorted cells. The immunoSEQ Assay was used for sequencing of TCRbeta CDR3 regions. TCRdb limited this immuneACCESS table to in-frame rearrangements with V and J called. A share of clones is missing; checked studies link under half to unresolved V genes, and the rest is unexplained. The table for this sample lists tens of thousands of clones; 85% to 90% of them were counted only once. Of the sample, about 6.3% is held by the ten largest clones. Remarks on this clone: Its specific antigen is unknown. Nothing much larger sits one base from this clone, and base qualities are not available.

The germline V gene sets CDR1 to SGHVS and CDR2 to FNYEAQ. V drops 0 bases and J drops 3 bases, leaving 11 bases in between. From the cysteine up to the phenylalanine, the CDR3 has a length of 15 residues. Left in the record is the CDR3 DNA by itself, 45 bases read in frame from the first base. Patients with a history of autoimmune disease or receiving systemic immunosuppression were excluded from the trial. Peripheral blood for TCR sequencing was collected from all dose cohorts at baseline, on cycle 4 day 1, and on cycle 7 day 1. The samples were taken from a phase I, first-in-human, multicenter, open-label dose-escalation trial of ivuxolimab. Adults with locally advanced or metastatic melanoma, renal cell carcinoma, hepatocellular carcinoma or head and neck squamous cell carcinoma were enrolled in the trial. Before TCR sequencing, CD4+ T cells and CD8+ T cells from peripheral blood were sorted into separate populations.

Paper-wide results and their limitations: After ivuxolimab, expanded clones were on average more numerous among CD8+ T cells than among CD4+ T cells. At doses from 0.1 to 3.0 mg/kg, clonal expansion was seen in both CD4+ and CD8+ blood T cells between baseline and week 6. In the 0.1-3.0 mg/kg groups, partial responders had among the lowest normalized peripheral clonal expansion, particularly in CD8+ T cells. Antigen specificity was not determined for the clonally expanded peripheral T cells. Low levels of normalized T-cell clonal expansion were also seen in some nonresponding patients.

The sequence joins TRBV7-6 to TRBJ1-2; TRBD1 might be the D gene, on 5 matching bases. Sequenced material: CD4+ or CD8+ T cells sorted from blood, taken in a trial of the OX40 agonist ivuxolimab. The receptor's source is an adult with an advanced solid tumor such as melanoma, head and neck, liver or kidney cancer. CDR3 loop: CASSLALAGDYGYTF. The bases read TGTGCCAGCAGCTTAGCCCTCGCGGGGGACTATGGCTACACCTTC.